This TCR beta chain was captured in a study of blood T cell repertoires in COVID-19. Study details: Sample material is recorded as cDNA or gDNA derived from T cells, B-cell-depleted T cells, or PBMCs.

Repertoires were generated with immunoSEQ multiplex PCR, while TCRdb's copy carries only in-frame clones and drops some. The profile shows about 480,000 clones, roughly 91% of them singletons. There are 16 residues in the CDR3. Germline CDR1 reads MNHEY; CDR2 reads SMNVEV (reference sequence). V was pared by 6 bases and J by 0 bases, with 7 bases of the junction left unmatched. This clonotype was sampled from a woman in her 30s with acute or convalescent COVID-19. The sequencing input was peripheral blood. V and J are TRBV27 and TRBJ2-1; 8 nucleotides line up with TRBD2. In DNA form, the CDR3 reads TGTGCCAGCAGAAGCCACGGGGGGGGCTCCTACAATGAGCAGTTCTTC. Translated, it gives CASRSHGGGSYNEQFF.